What follows describes a single T cell receptor (beta chain). Its antigen is not known. Germline and junction disagree at one end, which may indicate a read error. The sample has other DNA sequences that encode this CDR3 too. These data belong to a study of beta chain features in type 1 diabetes. On the study more broadly: Examined across all samples were some 110,000,000 sorted cells.

General observations from the study: VDJ junctions from patients with type 1 diabetes contained fewer insertions and more deletions. Moderate but significant shortening of TCRB CDR3s was recorded in all four CD4+ subsets from Type 1 diabetes patients.

The isolated RNA, all of it, was reverse transcribed, so expressed TCRB transcripts were what got sequenced. Repertoires were generated with immunoSEQ multiplex PCR, while TCRdb's copy carries only in-frame clones and drops some. The profile shows tens of thousands of clones, 60% to 75% of them singletons. Germline V gene sequence: CDR1 SGHRS, CDR2 YFSETQ. The CDR3 is 15 residues long. The sequenced sample consisted of Tregs from blood. The clonotype was recovered from a man aged 30 to 45 with type 1 diabetes. Some clones in this sample may be carry-over from other donors' samples. The gene calls are TRBV5-1 and TRBJ1-6; no clear D gene. CDR3 in amino acids: CASREAFSYNSPLHF. The CDR3 DNA reads as TGCGCCAGCAGGGAGGCCTTCTCCTATAATTCCCCCCTCCACTTT.